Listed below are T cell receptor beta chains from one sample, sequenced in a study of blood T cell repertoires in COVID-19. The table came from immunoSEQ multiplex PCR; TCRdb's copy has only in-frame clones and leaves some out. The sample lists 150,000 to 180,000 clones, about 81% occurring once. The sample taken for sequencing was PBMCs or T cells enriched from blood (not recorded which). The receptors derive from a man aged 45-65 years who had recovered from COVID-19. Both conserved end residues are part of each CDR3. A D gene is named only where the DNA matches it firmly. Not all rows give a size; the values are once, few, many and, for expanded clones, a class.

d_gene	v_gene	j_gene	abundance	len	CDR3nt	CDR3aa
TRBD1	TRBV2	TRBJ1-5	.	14	TGTGCCAGCAGACCCCAGGGGGGACTTCAGCCCCAGCATTTT	CASRPQGGLQPQHF
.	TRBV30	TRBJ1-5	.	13	TGTGCCTGGAGTCTTGGTACGAGGGATCCCCAGCATTTT	CAWSLGTRDPQHF
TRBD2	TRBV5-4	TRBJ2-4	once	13	TGTGCCAGCAGCTTGGCCGGGGGGGACATTCAGTACTTC	CASSLAGGDIQYF
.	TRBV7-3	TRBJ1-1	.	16	TGTGCCAGCAGCTCCGCGGCGTGGGGAGGAGGCACTGAAGCTTTCTTT	CASSSAAWGGGTEAFF
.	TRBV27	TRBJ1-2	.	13	TGTGCCAGCAGTTACTCGGACAGCTATGGCTACACCTTC	CASSYSDSYGYTF
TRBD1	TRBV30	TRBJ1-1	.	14	TGTGCCTGGAGCAGGGGGCAGGGATACACTGAAGCTTTCTTT	CAWSRGQGYTEAFF
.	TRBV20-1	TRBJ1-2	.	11	TGCAGTGCTAGTTCCGGCTATGGCTACACCTTC	CSASSGYGYTF
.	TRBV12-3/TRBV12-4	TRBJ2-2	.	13	TGTGCCAGCAGTACCAGAGGCACCGGGGAGCTGTTTTTT	CASSTRGTGELFF
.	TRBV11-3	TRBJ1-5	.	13	TGTGCCAGCAGCCTGGGCCCAAATCAGCCCCAGCATTTT	CASSLGPNQPQHF
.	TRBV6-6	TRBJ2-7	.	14	TGTGCCAGCAGTTACGGCGACAGCTCCTACGAGCAGTACTTC	CASSYGDSSYEQYF
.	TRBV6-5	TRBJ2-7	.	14	TGTGCCAGCAGTTCCGGGGGACAGACCTACGAGCAGTACTTC	CASSSGGQTYEQYF
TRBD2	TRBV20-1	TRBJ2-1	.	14	TGCAGTGCTAGTAAGCTAGCGGTCTACAATGAGCAGTTCTTC	CSASKLAVYNEQFF
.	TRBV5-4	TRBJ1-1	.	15	TGTGCCAGCAGCTCCTTTGGTTCGGGGAACACTGAAGCTTTCTTT	CASSSFGSGNTEAFF
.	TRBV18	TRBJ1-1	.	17	TGTGCCAGCTCACCCGTTTTGCGCGAAGTGATGAACACTGAAGCTTTCTTT	CASSPVLREVMNTEAFF
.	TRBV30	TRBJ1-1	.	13	TGTGCCTGGAGTAGGGGGACGTACACTGAAGCTTTCTTT	CAWSRGTYTEAFF
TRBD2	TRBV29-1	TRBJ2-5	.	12	TGCAGCGTTGATAGGACTAGCGGGACCCAGTACTTC	CSVDRTSGTQYF
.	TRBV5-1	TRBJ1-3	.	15	TGCGCCAGCAGCTTGGAAATAGGGGTCGGAAACACCATATATTTT	CASSLEIGVGNTIYF
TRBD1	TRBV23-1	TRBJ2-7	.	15	TGCGCCAGCAGTCGTACCGGGACAGGGGGGTACGAGCAGTACTTC	CASSRTGTGGYEQYF
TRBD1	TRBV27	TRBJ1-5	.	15	TGTGCCAGCAGCCCAGGACAGGGCTGGGCTCAGCCCCAGCATTTT	CASSPGQGWAQPQHF
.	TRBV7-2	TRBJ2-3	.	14	TGTGCCAGCAGCTTATCCTGGGGGGAAGATACGCAGTATTTT	CASSLSWGEDTQYF
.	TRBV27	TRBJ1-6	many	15	TGTGCCAGCAGTCTCAGGGGCCCTCCTAATTCACCCCTCCACTTT	CASSLRGPPNSPLHF
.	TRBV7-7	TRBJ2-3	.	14	TGTGCCAGCAGCTTAAACCCCGGGGCAGATACGCAGTATTTT	CASSLNPGADTQYF
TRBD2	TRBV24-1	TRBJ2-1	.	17	TGTGCCACCAGTGATTCGTACGGGACTAGCGGCTACAATGAGCAGTTCTTC	CATSDSYGTSGYNEQFF
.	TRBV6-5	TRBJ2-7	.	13	TGTGCCAGCAGTTCCCTTCCAGTCTACGAGCAGTACTTC	CASSSLPVYEQYF